This T cell receptor (beta chain) was recovered during a study of human T cells and chemical hapten exposure. Study in general: Slight volume differences across pooled libraries mainly accounted for varying per-sample TCR yields. Overall study results and limits: Those TCRs sitting above 1 in 1000 frequency stayed the same with DPC sensitization.

Details on this clonotype: Its specificity is not known. One base away lies a much larger clone, so this may be a sequencing read error.

Trimming took 5 bases from V and 5 from J, leaving 19 bases between them. Germline values: CDR1 SGHTA, CDR2 FQGNSA. This CDR3 is 15 amino acids long. The library gave individual cDNA molecules unique molecular identifiers. As processed by the authors: Across samples, TCR counts had a median of around 100,000 and ranged from about 20,000 to 750,000. TCRdb reanalysed the 5' RACE reads using MiXCR and keeps one entry per CDR3 protein. These V and J calls rely on TCRdb rather than the paper's analysis. The sample records more than 140,000 distinct CDR3 sequences, about 4% being singletons. Unfractionated whole blood was the source from which total RNA was extracted.

This sequence joins TRBV7-2 and TRBJ2-7; possible D gene TRBD2, 7 bases. The sequence was obtained from a female donor in good health. The CDR3 region is CASSPGRGHPDEQYF. The CDR3 bases are TGTGCCAGCAGCCCTGGGAGGGGACACCCCGACGAGCAGTACTTC.